The rows below give T cell receptor beta chains drawn from one sample of a study of blood T cells in healthy people across ages. TCRdb ran MiXCR on the 5' RACE reads and lists one entry per CDR3 protein. The data show some 1.7 million distinct CDR3 sequences, 28% seen once. The sequencing input was blood. The receptors stem from a woman aged 25-40 years in good health. Both conserved end residues are part of each CDR3. Fields, in order: CDR3 length, J gene, clone size, V gene, D gene, CDR3 DNA, CDR3 protein. The D gene is left open where the match is weak. Size is omitted from some rows. Given values are once, few, many or a class for expanded clones.

length: 13; J: TRBJ2-4; size: -; V: TRBV6-1; D: -; DNA: TGTGCCAGCAGTGTTACAGAAAAAAACATTCAGTACTTC; CDR3: CASSVTEKNIQYF
length: 13; J: TRBJ2-3; size: many; V: TRBV12-3/TRBV12-4; D: -; DNA: TGTGCCAGCGGCTCCCCCGGTGCAAATACGCAGTATTTT; CDR3: CASGSPGANTQYF
length: 16; J: TRBJ1-2; size: -; V: TRBV20-1; D: -; DNA: TGCAGTGCTAGAGGGGGTTGGGCCCCGGAGCATAGTGGCTACACCTTC; CDR3: CSARGGWAPEHSGYTF
length: 14; J: TRBJ2-5; size: many; V: TRBV7-2; D: TRBD2; DNA: TGTGCCAGCGGGGGGGGACTCTACCAAGAGACCCAGTACTTC; CDR3: CASGGGLYQETQYF
length: 15; J: TRBJ2-5; size: few; V: TRBV20-1; D: -; DNA: TGCAGTGCTAGGGTTCAGGGTGGGAATACAGAGACCCAGTACTTC; CDR3: CSARVQGGNTETQYF
length: 16; J: TRBJ2-7; size: few; V: TRBV28; D: -; DNA: TGTGCCAGCAGTTTTCTCCGGCCGGTAAACCCTTACGAGCAGTACTTC; CDR3: CASSFLRPVNPYEQYF
length: 17; J: TRBJ2-1; size: -; V: TRBV14; D: -; DNA: TGTGCCAGCAGCCCAGAGCGTACCACTTACTCCTACAATGAGCAGTTCTTC; CDR3: CASSPERTTYSYNEQFF
length: 8; J: TRBJ2-1; size: many; V: TRBV20-1; D: -; DNA: TGCAGTCCGACAGGGCAGTTCTTC; CDR3: CSPTGQFF
length: 14; J: TRBJ1-5; size: -; V: TRBV7-2; D: -; DNA: TGTGCCAGCAGCTTAGTGGCAGCAGACCAGCCCCAGCATTTT; CDR3: CASSLVAADQPQHF
length: 15; J: TRBJ2-1; size: -; V: TRBV6-5; D: -; DNA: TGTGCCAGCAGCGAACCGAGAACAGGGTACAATGAGCAGTTCTTC; CDR3: CASSEPRTGYNEQFF
length: 14; J: TRBJ2-5; size: -; V: TRBV20-1; D: TRBD2; DNA: TGCAGTGCTGGACCGGGGACTAGCGGAGAGACCCAGTACTTC; CDR3: CSAGPGTSGETQYF
length: 16; J: TRBJ1-2; size: -; V: TRBV7-8; D: TRBD1; DNA: TGTGCCAGCAGCTTAGCAGGCCCTGACAGGGTCAGCGGCTACACCTTC; CDR3: CASSLAGPDRVSGYTF
length: 14; J: TRBJ1-1; size: -; V: TRBV7-2; D: -; DNA: TGTGCCAGCAGCTTATCAAGTCACGGCACTGAAGCTTTCTTT; CDR3: CASSLSSHGTEAFF
length: 13; J: TRBJ2-7; size: -; V: TRBV2; D: -; DNA: TGTGCCATCGTTACGACAGGCCCGAGCGAGCAGTACTTC; CDR3: CAIVTTGPSEQYF
length: 13; J: TRBJ2-1; size: -; V: TRBV29-1; D: TRBD2; DNA: TGCAGCGTGATAAGAGGAGCGGGAGATGAGCAGTTCTTC; CDR3: CSVIRGAGDEQFF
length: 16; J: TRBJ2-3; size: many; V: TRBV24-1; D: TRBD1; DNA: TGTGCCACCAGTGAACCCGGGACAGGGGGGACAGATACGCAGTATTTT; CDR3: CATSEPGTGGTDTQYF
length: 15; J: TRBJ2-3; size: few; V: TRBV20-1; D: TRBD2; DNA: TGCAGTGCTAGAGTTGGCGGGGGGTCATCAGATACGCAGTATTTT; CDR3: CSARVGGGSSDTQYF
length: 18; J: TRBJ1-1; size: -; V: TRBV5-6; D: TRBD1; DNA: TGTGCCAGCAGCTACGGGACAGAACTCTATACAATGAACACTGAAGCTTTCTTT; CDR3: CASSYGTELYTMNTEAFF
length: 12; J: TRBJ1-4; size: -; V: TRBV12-5; D: -; DNA: TGTGCTAGTGCCCGTTATAATGAAAAACTGTTTTTT; CDR3: CASARYNEKLFF
length: 15; J: TRBJ1-5; size: -; V: TRBV5-1; D: TRBD1; DNA: TGCGCCAGCAGCGCAGGGGGGACGAGCAATCAGCCCCAGCATTTT; CDR3: CASSAGGTSNQPQHF
length: 11; J: TRBJ2-5; size: many; V: TRBV24-1; D: -; DNA: TGTGCCACCAGTGATCGGGAGACCCAGTACTTC; CDR3: CATSDRETQYF